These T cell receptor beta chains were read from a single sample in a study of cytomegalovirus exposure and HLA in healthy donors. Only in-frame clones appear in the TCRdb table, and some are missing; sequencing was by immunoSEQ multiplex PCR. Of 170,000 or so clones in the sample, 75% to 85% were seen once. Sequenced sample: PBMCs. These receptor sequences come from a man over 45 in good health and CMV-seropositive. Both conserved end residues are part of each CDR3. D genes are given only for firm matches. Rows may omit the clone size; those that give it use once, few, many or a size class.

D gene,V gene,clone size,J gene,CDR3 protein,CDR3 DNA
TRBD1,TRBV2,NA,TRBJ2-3,CASKQGRGTDTQYF,TGTGCCAGCAAGCAGGGCAGGGGGACAGATACGCAGTATTTT
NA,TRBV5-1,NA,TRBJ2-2,CASSWGTLTGELFF,TGCGCCAGCAGCTGGGGGACTCTCACCGGGGAGCTGTTTTTT
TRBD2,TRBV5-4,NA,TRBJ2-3,CASTPLRLAGRPPTDTQYF,TGTGCCAGCACCCCTCTACGACTAGCGGGCCGGCCCCCCACAGATACGCAGTATTTT
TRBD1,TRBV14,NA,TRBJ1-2,CASSQDRIWQGANGYTF,TGTGCCAGCAGCCAAGATAGAATTTGGCAGGGGGCGAATGGCTACACCTTC
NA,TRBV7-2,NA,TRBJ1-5,CASSSGGQPQHF,TGTGCCAGCAGCTCGGGGGGTCAGCCCCAGCATTTT
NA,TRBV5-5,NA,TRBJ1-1,CASSLDGTSEAFF,TGTGCCAGCAGCTTGGACGGTACTTCGGAAGCTTTCTTT
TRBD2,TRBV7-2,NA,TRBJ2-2,CASSLQSSGGSTGELFF,TGTGCCAGCAGCTTACAGTCTAGCGGGGGCAGCACCGGGGAGCTGTTTTTT
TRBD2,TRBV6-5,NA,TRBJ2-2,CASSGTSNTGELFF,TGTGCCAGCAGTGGGACTAGTAACACCGGGGAGCTGTTTTTT
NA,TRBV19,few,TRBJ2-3,CASRDRPTDTQYF,TGTGCCAGTAGGGACAGACCCACAGATACGCAGTATTTT
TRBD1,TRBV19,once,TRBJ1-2,CASGRRDRGHGYTF,TGTGCCAGTGGGCGCCGGGACAGGGGGCATGGCTACACCTTC
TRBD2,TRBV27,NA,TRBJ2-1,CASSLGTSGYNEQFF,TGTGCCAGCAGTTTGGGGACTAGCGGGTACAATGAGCAGTTCTTC
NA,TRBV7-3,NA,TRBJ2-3,CASSLSRETDTQYF,TGTGCCAGCAGCTTGTCCCGGGAAACAGATACGCAGTATTTT
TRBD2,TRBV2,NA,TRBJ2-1,CASRRTSGGNNEQFF,TGTGCCAGCCGACGGACTAGCGGGGGAAACAATGAGCAGTTCTTC
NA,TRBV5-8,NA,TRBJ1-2,CATIWDFSLGNYGYTF,TGTGCCACCATATGGGACTTCTCTTTAGGAAACTATGGCTACACCTTC
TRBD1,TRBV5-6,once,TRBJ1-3,CASSFRQGAGNTIYF,TGTGCCAGCAGCTTCCGACAGGGGGCTGGAAACACCATATATTTT
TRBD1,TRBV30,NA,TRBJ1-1,CAWSNRGSTEAFF,TGTGCCTGGAGTAACAGGGGATCTACTGAAGCTTTCTTT
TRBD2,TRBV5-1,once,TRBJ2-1,CASSAGLVEQFF,TGCGCCAGCAGCGCGGGACTAGTTGAGCAGTTCTTC
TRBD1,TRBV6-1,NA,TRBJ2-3,CAISLQGADTQYF,TGTGCCATCTCCTTACAGGGGGCGGATACGCAGTATTTT
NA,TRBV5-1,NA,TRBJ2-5,CASSLGIGGVEETQYF,TGCGCCAGCAGCTTGGGTATCGGCGGTGTCGAAGAGACCCAGTACTTC
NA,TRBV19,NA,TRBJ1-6,CASTSEGNSPLHF,TGTGCCAGTACATCCGAGGGTAATTCACCCCTCCACTTT
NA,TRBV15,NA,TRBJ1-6,CATSRDTGFPLHF,TGTGCCACCAGCAGAGATACGGGTTTCCCCCTCCACTTT
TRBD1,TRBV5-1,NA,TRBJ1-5,CASSPRDRNQPQHF,TGCGCCAGCAGCCCGAGGGACAGGAATCAGCCCCAGCATTTT
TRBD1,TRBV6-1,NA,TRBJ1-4,CASSPGDRANEKLFF,TGTGCCAGCAGTCCGGGGGACAGGGCTAATGAAAAACTGTTTTTT
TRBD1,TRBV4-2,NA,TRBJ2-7,CASSQGQGIYEQYF,TGTGCCAGCAGCCAAGGACAGGGGATCTACGAGCAGTACTTC
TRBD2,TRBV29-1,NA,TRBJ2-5,CSVGTSGGGETQYF,TGCAGCGTCGGGACTAGCGGGGGAGGTGAGACCCAGTACTTC
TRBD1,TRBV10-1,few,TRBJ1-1,CASSEGQVNTEAFF,TGCGCCAGCAGTGAGGGACAGGTGAACACTGAAGCTTTCTTT
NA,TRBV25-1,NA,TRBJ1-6,CASSGRDGSPLHF,TGTGCCAGCAGTGGGCGGGACGGATCACCCCTCCACTTT
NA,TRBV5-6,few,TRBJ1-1,CASSLWQGEAFF,TGTGCCAGCAGCTTGTGGCAGGGTGAAGCTTTCTTT
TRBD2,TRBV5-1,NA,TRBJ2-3,CASSWASGVTDTQYF,TGCGCCAGCAGCTGGGCTAGCGGGGTCACAGATACGCAGTATTTT
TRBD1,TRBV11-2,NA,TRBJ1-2,CASSLGTGEDYGYTF,TGTGCCAGCAGCTTAGGGACAGGAGAAGACTATGGCTACACCTTC
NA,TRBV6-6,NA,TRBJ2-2,CASIVRVNTGELFF,TGTGCCAGCATCGTCCGCGTAAACACCGGGGAGCTGTTTTTT
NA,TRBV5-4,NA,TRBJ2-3,CASSRGTDTDTQYF,TGTGCCAGCAGCCGGGGGACTGACACAGATACGCAGTATTTT
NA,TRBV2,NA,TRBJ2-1,CASSGDRYNEQFF,TGTGCCAGCAGTGGCGACAGGTACAATGAGCAGTTCTTC
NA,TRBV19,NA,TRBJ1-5,CASSIVEYSNQPQHF,TGTGCCAGTAGTATAGTAGAATATAGCAATCAGCCCCAGCATTTT
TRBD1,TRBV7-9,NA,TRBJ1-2,CSSSATGDRGYF,TGTTCCAGCAGCGCTACCGGGGACAGGGGGTACTTC
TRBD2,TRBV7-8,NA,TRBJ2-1,CASSLAQRGGFGEQFF,TGTGCCAGCAGCTTAGCGCAGCGGGGGGGCTTTGGTGAGCAGTTCTTC
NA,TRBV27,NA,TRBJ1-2,CASSRGGAYGYTF,TGTGCCAGCAGTCGGGGGGGGGCCTATGGCTACACCTTC
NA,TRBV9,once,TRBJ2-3,CASQNLAESTDTQYF,TGTGCCAGCCAAAATTTAGCGGAGTCCACAGATACGCAGTATTTT
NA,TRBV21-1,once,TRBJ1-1,CASSKFNRDRTEAFF,TGTGCCAGCAGCAAATTTAATCGGGATAGGACTGAAGCTTTCTTT
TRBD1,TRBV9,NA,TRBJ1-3,CASSVTQGTGNTIYF,TGTGCCAGCAGCGTAACACAGGGGACTGGAAACACCATATATTTT
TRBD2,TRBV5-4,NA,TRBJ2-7,CASSSLGVAGVAGAYEQYF,TGTGCCAGCAGCTCACTGGGGGTAGCGGGGGTAGCGGGGGCCTACGAGCAGTACTTC
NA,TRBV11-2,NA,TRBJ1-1,CASSVGLRDTEAFF,TGTGCCAGCAGCGTAGGTCTGAGGGACACTGAAGCTTTCTTT
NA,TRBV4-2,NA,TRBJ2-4,CASSQDAGFRENIQYF,TGTGCCAGCAGCCAAGATGCCGGGTTTCGAGAAAACATTCAGTACTTC
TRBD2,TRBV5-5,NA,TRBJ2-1,CASSIDSGNYNEQFF,TGTGCCAGCAGCATAGATAGCGGGAACTACAATGAGCAGTTCTTC
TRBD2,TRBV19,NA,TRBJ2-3,CASTKRGAGDTQYF,TGTGCCAGTACAAAGCGGGGGGCCGGGGATACGCAGTATTTT
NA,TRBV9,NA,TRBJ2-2,CASNSNTGELFF,TGTGCCAGCAACTCGAACACCGGGGAGCTGTTTTTT
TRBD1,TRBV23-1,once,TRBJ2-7,CASSRLRDRSYEQYF,TGCGCCAGCAGTCGCCTACGGGACAGGTCCTACGAGCAGTACTTC
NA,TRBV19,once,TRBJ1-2,CASKTGYGYTF,TGTGCCAGTAAGACAGGATATGGCTACACCTTC
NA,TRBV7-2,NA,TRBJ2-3,CASSLANPRGADTQYF,TGTGCCAGCAGCTTAGCCAACCCCAGGGGTGCAGATACGCAGTATTTT
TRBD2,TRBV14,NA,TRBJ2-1,CASSQRGLAGGGGQFF,TGTGCCAGCAGCCAACGGGGACTAGCGGGAGGAGGCGGGCAGTTCTTC
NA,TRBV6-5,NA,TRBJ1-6,CASRGDTNSPLHF,TGTGCCAGCAGGGGGGACACGAATTCACCCCTCCACTTT
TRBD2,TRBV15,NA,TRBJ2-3,CATSRPSGGLVDTQYF,TGTGCCACCAGCAGACCTAGCGGGGGCCTGGTAGATACGCAGTATTTT
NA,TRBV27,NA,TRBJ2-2,CASSSQGRNTGELFF,TGTGCCAGCAGTTCCCAGGGGAGGAACACCGGGGAGCTGTTTTTT
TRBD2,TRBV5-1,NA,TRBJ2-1,CASSGAGGASYNEQFF,TGCGCCAGCAGCGGGGCCGGGGGGGCGTCCTACAATGAGCAGTTCTTC
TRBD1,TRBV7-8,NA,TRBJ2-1,CASSFRDRVHEQFF,TGTGCCAGCAGCTTCCGGGACAGGGTCCATGAGCAGTTCTTC
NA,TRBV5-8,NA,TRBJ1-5,CASSLGQNNQPQHF,TGTGCCAGCAGCTTGGGACAGAACAATCAGCCCCAGCATTTT
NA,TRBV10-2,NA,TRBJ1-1,CARPTGLNTEAFF,TGCGCCAGACCGACCGGGTTGAACACTGAAGCTTTCTTT
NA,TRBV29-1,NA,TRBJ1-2,CSVLHGQPYGYTF,TGCAGCGTCCTACACGGACAGCCATATGGCTACACCTTC
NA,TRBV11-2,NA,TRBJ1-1,CASSPNREPWAFF,TGTGCCAGCAGCCCCAACAGGGAGCCTTGGGCTTTCTTT